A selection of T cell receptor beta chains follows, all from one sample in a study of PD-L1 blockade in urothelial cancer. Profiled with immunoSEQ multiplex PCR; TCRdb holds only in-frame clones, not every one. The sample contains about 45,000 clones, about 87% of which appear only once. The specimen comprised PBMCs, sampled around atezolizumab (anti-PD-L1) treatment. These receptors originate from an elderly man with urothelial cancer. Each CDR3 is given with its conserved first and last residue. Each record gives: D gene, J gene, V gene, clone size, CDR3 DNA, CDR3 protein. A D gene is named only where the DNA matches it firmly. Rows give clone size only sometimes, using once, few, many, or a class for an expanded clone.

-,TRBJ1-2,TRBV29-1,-,TGCAGCGTTGTGTTGGGAGCCTATGGCTACACCTTC,CSVVLGAYGYTF
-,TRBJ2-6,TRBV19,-,TGTGCCAGTAGTATATCGGCCGGGGAGCTCGGGGCCAACGTCCTGACTTTC,CASSISAGELGANVLTF
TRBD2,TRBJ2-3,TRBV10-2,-,TGCGCCAGCAGTGGGACTAGCGGGAGGGCCCCAGATACGCAGTATTTT,CASSGTSGRAPDTQYF
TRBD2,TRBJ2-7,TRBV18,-,TGTGCCAGCTCACCCGGACTAGCGGGCCTTACCTACGAGCAGTACTTC,CASSPGLAGLTYEQYF
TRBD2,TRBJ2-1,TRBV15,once,TGTGCCACCAGCTTCCCCGGGACTAGCTCCTACAATGAGCAGTTCTTC,CATSFPGTSSYNEQFF
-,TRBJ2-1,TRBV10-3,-,TGTGCCATCAGCCAGGGTTTGGACAATGAGCAGTTCTTC,CAISQGLDNEQFF
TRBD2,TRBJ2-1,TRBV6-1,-,TGTGCCAGCAGTGAGCGGGAGGTCAATGAGCAGTTCTTC,CASSEREVNEQFF
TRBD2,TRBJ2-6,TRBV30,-,TGTGCCTGGAGTGTACTTGGGGCTAGCGGGGACCATTTCTCTGGGGCCAACGTCCTGACTTTC,CAWSVLGASGDHFSGANVLTF
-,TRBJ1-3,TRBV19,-,TGTGCCAGTAGTCCTGAGGTGGGTCCTGGAAACACCATATATTTT,CASSPEVGPGNTIYF
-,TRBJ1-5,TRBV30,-,TGTGCCTGGAACACAGGGACGGATCAGCCCCAGCATTTT,CAWNTGTDQPQHF
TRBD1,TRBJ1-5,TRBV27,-,TGTGCCAGCAGTCCCGGACAGGGAGGTCAGCCCCAGCATTTT,CASSPGQGGQPQHF
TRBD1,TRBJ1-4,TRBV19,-,TGTGCCAGTAGTACGACGACAGGGCTCCGTGAAAAACTGTTTTTT,CASSTTTGLREKLFF
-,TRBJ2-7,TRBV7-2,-,TGTGCCAGCAGCTCGGGGAGGGGGACGGGCTCCTACGAGCAGTACTTC,CASSSGRGTGSYEQYF
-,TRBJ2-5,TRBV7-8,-,TGTGCCAGCAGCTTATCTGGAGGGTGGGGAGAGACCCAGTACTTC,CASSLSGGWGETQYF
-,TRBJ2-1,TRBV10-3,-,TGTGCCATCAGTGGACAGTCCTACAATGAGCAGTTCTTC,CAISGQSYNEQFF
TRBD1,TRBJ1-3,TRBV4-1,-,TGCGCCAGCAGCCCCCTGTGGGACAGGGTTATTGGAAACACCATATATTTT,CASSPLWDRVIGNTIYF
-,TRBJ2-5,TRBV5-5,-,TGTGCCAGCAGCTCTAGAACCCTTCAGGGGACAGAGACCCAGTACTTC,CASSSRTLQGTETQYF
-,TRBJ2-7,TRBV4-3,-,TGCGCCAGCAGCCAGCAACGTGGGAGCCTTTACGAGCAGTACTTC,CASSQQRGSLYEQYF